What follows is one T cell receptor (beta chain) and its context. Its specificity is unknown. CDR3 length equals 15 residues. Looked up from germline, CDR1 is KGHSH and CDR2 is LQKENI. The V and J ends lost 4 bases and 1 base, in that order; junction bases with no gene match: 5. The data derive from a study of cytomegalovirus exposure and HLA in healthy donors. This PCR relied on a set of 60 Vbeta primers and 13 Jbeta primers. The table came from immunoSEQ multiplex PCR; TCRdb's copy has only in-frame clones and leaves some out. The table lists 150,000 or so clones, nearly 70% of them singletons. The study's findings and limits: Later analysis associated a missense DCLRE1C variant with TCR beta V- and J-gene trimming. Likely technical artifact: a cluster of highly shared sequence variants.

Healthy bone marrow donors formed the donor group. Sampled while nominally healthy, donors likely had unrecorded immune exposures. The chain has TRBV18 and TRBJ1-1; 8 bases map to TRBD1. The sample consisted of PBMCs. This clonotype was sampled from a man aged 30-40 years in good health and CMV-seropositive. The CDR3 DNA follows: TGTGCCAGCTCACAATGGACAGGGTGGAACACTGAAGCTTTCTTT. Translation: CASSQWTGWNTEAFF.